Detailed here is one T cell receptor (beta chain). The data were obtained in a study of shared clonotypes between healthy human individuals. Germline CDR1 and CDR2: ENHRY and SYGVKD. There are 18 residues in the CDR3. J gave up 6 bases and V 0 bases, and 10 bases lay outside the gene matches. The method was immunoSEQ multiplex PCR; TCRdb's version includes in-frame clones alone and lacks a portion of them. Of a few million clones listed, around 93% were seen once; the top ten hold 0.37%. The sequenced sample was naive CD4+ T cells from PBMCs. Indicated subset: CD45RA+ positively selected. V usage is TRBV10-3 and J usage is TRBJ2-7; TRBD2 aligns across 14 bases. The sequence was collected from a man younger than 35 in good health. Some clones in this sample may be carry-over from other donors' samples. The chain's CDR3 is CAISESFGGLAGVAEQYF. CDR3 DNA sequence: TGTGCCATCAGTGAGTCATTCGGGGGACTAGCGGGAGTCGCCGAGCAGTACTTC.